One sample yielded the 13 T cell receptor beta chains listed below, sequenced in a study of blood T cell repertoires in COVID-19 (dated by TCRdb to the early 2020s). Library construction relied on the immunoSEQ multiplex PCR assay. Imported from immuneACCESS, the table was reduced by TCRdb to in-frame sequences with V and J called. These copies leave out some clones; in studies compared against another copy, an unresolved V gene accounts for under half, and the cause of the remainder is not known. A total of over 150,000 clones appear in this sample, about 80% of them only once. Clones ranked in the top ten supply less than 30% of the sample. The sequenced material came from peripheral blood. Receptors originate from a woman between 70 and 85 years old with acute or convalescent COVID-19.

Comment on this clone: Sequence at one end of the junction differs from germline and may be a read error. The chain carries TRBV19 and TRBJ2-7, with a possible D match to TRBD1 (7 bases). Germline-derived CDR1 and CDR2 are LNHDA and SQIVND (reference sequence). This CDR3 spans 12 amino acids. CDR3 amino acids: CASSGEDRPQHF. As DNA, the CDR3 is TGTGCCAGTAGTGGGGAGGACAGGCCTCAGCACTTC.

The chain recombines TRBV7-2 with TRBJ2-3; 15 bases match TRBD2. Germline CDR1 and CDR2: SGHTA and FQGNSA. The ends lost 5 bases at V and 5 bases at J; junction bases unmatched: 8. The CDR3 spans 17 residues. CDR3 in DNA: TGTGCCAGCAGCCTTGGACTAGCGGGGGGGGCCGGAGATACGCAGTATTTT. It is translated as CASSLGLAGGAGDTQYF.

Here the CDR3 reads CASSLPPIHNEQFF. The CDR3, as DNA: TGTGCCAGCAGCTTACCGCCTATCCACAATGAGCAGTTCTTC. The chain joins TRBV7-2 to TRBJ2-1; no reliable D call. V lost 2 bases, J lost 5 bases, and 10 bases lay in between. Germline V CDR1 and CDR2: SGHTA, FQGNSA. The CDR3 is 14 residues long.

The chain joins TRBV7-3 to TRBJ2-2; 7 bases agree with TRBD2. The CDR3 runs 16 residues. Trimming removed 5 bases from V and 9 bases from J; junction bases left unmatched: 15. Germline CDR1 and CDR2: SGHTA and FQGTGA. The CDR3 DNA follows: TGTGCCAGCAGCCCCCAAAGCGGGGCCCCGCCCCGGGAGCTGTTTTTT. Amino acids: CASSPQSGAPPRELFF. The full variable domain, its missing parts supplied by reference TRBV7-3 and TRBJ2-2, is GAGVSQTPSNKVTEKGKYVELRCDPISGHTALYWYRQSLGQGPEFLIYFQGTGAADDSGLPNDRFFAVRPEGSVSTLKIQRTERGDSAVYLCASSPQSGAPPRELFFGEGSRLTVL.

The chain joins TRBV12-5 to TRBJ2-3; D possibly corresponds to TRBD2 (5 bases). The length of the CDR3 is 14 residues. Per germline, CDR1 LGHNT and CDR2 FRNRAP. V was trimmed by 1 base and J by 2 bases, leaving 7 bases between them. CDR3 nucleotides: TGTGCTAGTGGTTTGGAGCGGCTCACAGATACGCAGTATTTT. The encoded protein is CASGLERLTDTQYF.

This clone was seen once. This sequence joins TRBV28 and TRBJ1-5; 10 bases map to TRBD1. Looked up from germline, CDR1 is MDHEN and CDR2 is SYDVKM. CDR3 length: 14 residues. V shed 6 bases, J shed 6 bases, and the junction held 5 bases outside the gene matches. DNA of the CDR3: TGTGCCAGCAGGACAGGGGGCGGGGGTCAGCCCCAGCATTTT. Its translation is CASRTGGGGQPQHF.

V and J are TRBV19 and TRBJ1-5; D unresolved. V was shortened by 5 bases and J by 5 bases, with 19 bases between the two germline ends. CDR3 length: 16 amino acids. CDR1 is LNHDA and CDR2 is SQIVND in the germline V gene (reference sequence). CDR3 DNA sequence: TGTGCCAGTAGTCTCTCCGCGGGAGTTAGGCATCAGCCCCAGCATTTT. Its translation is CASSLSAGVRHQPQHF. The whole variable domain, remainder taken from reference TRBV19 and TRBJ1-5, is DGGITQSPKYLFRKEGQNVTLSCEQNLNHDAMYWYRQDPGQGLRLIYYSQIVNDFQKGDIAEGYSVSREKKESFPLTVTSAQKNPTAFYLCASSLSAGVRHQPQHFGDGTRLSIL.

V is TRBV27 and J is TRBJ2-7; 7 bases agree with TRBD2. V trimming: 5 bases; J trimming: 3 bases; junction bases outside the gene matches: 13. Germline-derived CDR1 and CDR2 are MNHEY and SMNVEV (reference sequence). CDR3 length: 16 amino acids. The CDR3 sequence is CASSRLGRTRGYEQYF. The DNA of the CDR3 is TGTGCCAGCAGTCGCCTGGGACGGACTAGGGGCTACGAGCAGTACTTC.

This sequence joins TRBV5-1 and TRBJ2-5; 7 nucleotides agree with TRBD2. Germline-derived CDR1 and CDR2 are SGHRS and YFSETQ. The CDR3 is 15 amino acids. The trim removed 4 bases at V and 0 bases at J, leaving 6 bases unmatched. CDR3 DNA sequence: TGCGCCAGCAGCCCTTGGGGGGGAAACCAAGAGACCCAGTACTTC. Translated, it gives CASSPWGGNQETQYF.

The chain has TRBV4-1 and TRBJ2-1; maybe TRBD1 (5 bases). CDR3 length equals 15 residues. Germline CDR1 reads MGHRA; CDR2 reads YSYEKL. The V and J ends lost 1 base and 5 bases respectively, with 12 bases between them. The CDR3 coding sequence is TGCGCCAGCAGCCAAGCTCCAGGGATTAACAATGAGCAGTTCTTC. Translating it yields CASSQAPGINNEQFF.

J is TRBJ2-2 and V is TRBV6-6, with TRBD1 identical over 11 bases. Germline lookup yields CDR1 MNHNY and CDR2 SVGAGI (reference sequence). V trimming: 6 bases; J trimming: 5 bases; junction bases outside the gene matches: 8. The CDR3 spans 16 residues. The CDR3 bases are TGTGCCAGCAGGCTTACCGGGACAGGGGGTACCGGGGAGCTGTTTTTT. Translation: CASRLTGTGGTGELFF.

The chain recombines TRBV3-1 (or the pseudogene TRBV3-2) with TRBJ1-2; TRBD1 might be the D (6 bases). This CDR3 has 20 amino acids. V lost 0 bases and J 0 bases, leaving 23 bases between the germline ends. Germline CDR1 and CDR2: LGHDT and YNNKEL (reference sequence). The CDR3 sequence: CASSQDLWTDRSASNYGYTF. In DNA, the CDR3 is TGTGCCAGCAGCCAAGATCTGTGGACCGACAGGTCAGCATCTAACTATGGCTACACCTTC.

The V call is TRBV7-3, the J call TRBJ1-2, with a weak D call TRBD1 (6 bases). There are 16 residues in the CDR3. With 3 bases removed from V and 4 bases from J, the gap between germline ends came to 18 bases. From germline, CDR1 is SGHTA and CDR2 FQGTGA. CDR3 in amino acids: CASSLAGGLGAYGYTF. DNA for the CDR3: TGTGCCAGCAGCTTGGCGGGGGGCCTCGGTGCCTATGGCTACACCTTC.